Below are 14 T cell receptor beta chains sequenced from a single sample in a study of blood T cells in healthy people across ages (dated by TCRdb to about 2015). Libraries came from 5' RACE. The instrument given in TCRdb is Illumina HiSeq 2500. A second about 6 to 11 cycle PCR used a sample-barcoded 5' primer and a J-beta primer mix. The public reads were run again by TCRdb, first through fastp at Q25 and then through MiXCR, and only productive beta chains were kept. Rows merge per CDR3 protein into single entries with the most common DNA and genes. Present in this sample are 1.5 million to 1.8 million distinct CDR3 sequences, approximately 42% of which were seen just once. Jointly, the top ten make up approximately 4.1% of the sample. Sequenced input: blood. Receptors originate from a woman between 18 and 29 years old in good health.

V is TRBV29-1 and J is TRBJ2-5, with a weak D call TRBD1 (5 bases). Trimming cost V 6 bases and J 5 bases, with 16 bases left between them. The germline CDR1 and CDR2 sequences are SQVTM and ANQGSEA. This CDR3 is built from 13 residues. This chain's CDR3 is CSVKTANTETQYF. CDR3 coding DNA: TGCAGCGTCAAGACAGCAAATACCGAGACCCAGTACTTC.

The chain carries TRBV7-2 and TRBJ2-7; D not resolved. The CDR3 extends over 14 amino acids. V was pared by 3 bases and J by 2 bases, with 11 bases between. The germline CDR1 and CDR2 sequences are SGHTA and FQGNSA. CDR3 DNA: TGTGCCAGCAGCTTGCAGACGGCCGCCTACGAGCAGTACTTC. Amino acids: CASSLQTAAYEQYF.

The CDR3 DNA is TGCGCCAGCAGCCAAGAACACCTAGCCAAAAACATTCAGTACTTC. Amino acids: CASSQEHLAKNIQYF. This chain connects TRBV4-3 to TRBJ2-4; D is unclear. In germline, CDR1 is LGHNA, CDR2 YSLEER. Trimming cost V 0 bases and J 0 bases, with 6 bases left between them. This CDR3 region has 15 residues.

The J gene is TRBJ2-3, the V gene TRBV9, with D unclear. Trimming stripped 4 bases from V and 6 bases from J, with 12 bases between. The germline CDR1 and CDR2 sequences are SGDLS and YYNGEE. The CDR3 contains 13 residues. The CDR3 DNA follows: TGTGCCAGCAGCACACATCCGAGGGATACGCAGTATTTT. It is translated as CASSTHPRDTQYF.

This clonotype has just one count. The rearrangement links TRBV27 to TRBJ2-3; D remains unclear. Trimming removed 5 bases at V and 0 bases at J, with 15 bases between. CDR1 is MNHEY and CDR2 is SMNVEV in the germline V gene (reference sequence). The CDR3 length is 16 residues. The CDR3 loop reads CASSLEMAPSTDTQYF. The CDR3 nucleotides are TGTGCCAGCAGTCTCGAGATGGCACCTAGCACAGATACGCAGTATTTT.

The chain employs TRBV29-1 and TRBJ1-4; 9 bases agree with TRBD1. CDR3 size: 14 residues. V trimming: 4 bases; J trimming: 4 bases; junction bases outside the gene matches: 4. Germline V gives CDR1 SQVTM, CDR2 ANQGSEA. DNA for the CDR3: TGCAGCGTTGTGGGACAGGGACTTAATGAAAAACTGTTTTTT. Its translation is CSVVGQGLNEKLFF.

This rearrangement joins TRBV29-1 to TRBJ2-4; D gene uncertain. The CDR3 consists of 13 residues. The germline CDR1 and CDR2 sequences are SQVTM and ANQGSEA. Trimming took 5 bases from V and 0 from J, leaving 8 bases between them. The CDR3 region has the DNA TGCAGCGTTACCGGGTTAGCCAAAAACATTCAGTACTTC. Translated: CSVTGLAKNIQYF.

This clonotype was seen more than once but under ten times. The rearrangement uses TRBV6-2 or TRBV6-3 and TRBJ1-5, with D unresolved. From germline, CDR1 is MNHEY and CDR2 SVGEGT. The CDR3 spans 14 residues. With 5 bases removed from V and 3 bases from J, the gap between germline ends came to 11 bases. CDR3 sequence reads: CASSPRSDNQPQHF. The CDR3 DNA is TGTGCCAGCAGTCCCCGGTCTGACAATCAGCCCCAGCATTTT.

This clonotype was recorded once. J is TRBJ2-7 and V is TRBV15, with a weak D call TRBD2 (6 bases). The germline CDR1 and CDR2 sequences are LNHNV and YYDKDF (reference sequence). The germline V and J ends were trimmed by 1 base and 4 bases, with 17 bases remaining between them. The CDR3 runs to 16 residues. Here the CDR3 reads CATSRGGSGVMYEQYF. CDR3 DNA: TGTGCCACCAGCAGAGGCGGCTCGGGAGTTATGTACGAGCAGTACTTC.

V and J are TRBV20-1 and TRBJ1-5, with a weak D call TRBD1 (5 bases). Trimming pared 1 base from V and 1 base from J, leaving 23 bases between. CDR1 and CDR2 (germline): DFQATT, SNEGSKA (reference sequence). The CDR3 extends over 19 amino acids. The CDR3 DNA follows: TGCAGTGCTAGAGTTTCGAGGGGCCGCCCGAAAACCAGCAATCAGCCCCAGCATTTT. Encoded protein: CSARVSRGRPKTSNQPQHF.

There are a few counts of this clonotype. The rearrangement joins TRBV9 to TRBJ2-5; a possible D gene is TRBD1 (6 bases). The CDR3 covers 15 residues. The germline V gene has CDR1 SGDLS and CDR2 YYNGEE. The V end lost 4 bases, the J end lost 7 bases, and 20 bases lay between the germline ends. CDR3 residues: CASSPAGGQSTTQYF. Here the CDR3 DNA reads TGTGCCAGCAGCCCCGCCGGAGGACAGTCGACGACCCAGTACTTC.

The rearrangement joins TRBV27 to TRBJ1-2, with no clear D. Germline assignment: CDR1 MNHEY and CDR2 SMNVEV (reference sequence). The CDR3 has 11 amino acids. The V end lost 10 bases, the J end lost 4 bases, and 10 bases lay between the germline ends. In nucleotides, the CDR3 is TGTGCCACTTTTACAAGCTATGGCTACACCTTC. Amino acid sequence: CATFTSYGYTF.

This clonotype appeared many times. The chain uses TRBV6-4 and TRBJ2-3; TRBD2 matches at 12 bases. The CDR3 is 14 amino acids. The junction had 0 bases not matched to a gene; V was cut back by 4 bases and J by 4 bases. Per germline, CDR1 MRHNA and CDR2 SNTAGT. CDR3 bases: TGTGCCAGCAGTGCTAGCGGGGGGGCAGATACGCAGTATTTT. It yields the protein CASSASGGADTQYF.

This chain joins TRBV19 and TRBJ2-1; 8 bases fit TRBD2. Unmatched junction bases numbered 4, after V lost 3 bases and J lost 6 bases. The CDR3 loop spans 14 amino acids. Germline values: CDR1 LNHDA, CDR2 SQIVND (reference sequence). CDR3 protein: CASSISGVTNEQFF. DNA for the CDR3: TGTGCCAGTAGTATTAGCGGGGTAACCAATGAGCAGTTCTTC.